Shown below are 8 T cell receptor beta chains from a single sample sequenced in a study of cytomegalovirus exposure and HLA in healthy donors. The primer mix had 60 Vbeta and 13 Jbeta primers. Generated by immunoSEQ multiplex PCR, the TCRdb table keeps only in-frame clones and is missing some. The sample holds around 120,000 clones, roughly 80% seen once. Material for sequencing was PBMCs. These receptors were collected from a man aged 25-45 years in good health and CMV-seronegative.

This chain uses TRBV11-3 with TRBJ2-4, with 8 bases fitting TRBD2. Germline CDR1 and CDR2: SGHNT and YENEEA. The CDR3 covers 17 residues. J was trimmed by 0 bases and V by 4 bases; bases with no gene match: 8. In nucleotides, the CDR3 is TGTGCCAGCAGCTCCTGGGGTAGCGGGATAGCCAAAAACATTCAGTACTTC. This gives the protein CASSSWGSGIAKNIQYF.

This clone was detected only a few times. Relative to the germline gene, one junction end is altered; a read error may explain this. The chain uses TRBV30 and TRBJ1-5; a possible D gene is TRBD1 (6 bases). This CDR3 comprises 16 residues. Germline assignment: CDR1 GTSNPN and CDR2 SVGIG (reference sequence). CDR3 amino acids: CAWTVGGAGGEQPQNF. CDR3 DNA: TGTGCCTGGACGGTCGGGGGCGCGGGGGGCGAACAGCCCCAGAATTTT.

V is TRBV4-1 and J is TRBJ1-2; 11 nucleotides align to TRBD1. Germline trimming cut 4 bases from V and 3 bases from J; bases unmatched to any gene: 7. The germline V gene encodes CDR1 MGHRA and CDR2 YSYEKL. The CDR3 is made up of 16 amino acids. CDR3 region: CASSPQGQGVDYGYTF. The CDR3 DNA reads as TGCGCCAGCAGCCCCCAGGGACAGGGGGTTGACTATGGCTACACCTTC.

The CDR3 protein is CASSLGDGLGDYEQYF. The CDR3 DNA follows: TGTGCCAGCAGCTTAGGGGATGGACTAGGGGATTACGAGCAGTACTTC. V gene TRBV11-2 combines with J gene TRBJ2-7; 7 nucleotides line up with TRBD2. The germline V gene has CDR1 SGHAT and CDR2 FQNNGV. Losses at the gene ends were 1 base for V and 4 bases for J; bases not matched to a gene: 10. The CDR3 spans 16 residues.

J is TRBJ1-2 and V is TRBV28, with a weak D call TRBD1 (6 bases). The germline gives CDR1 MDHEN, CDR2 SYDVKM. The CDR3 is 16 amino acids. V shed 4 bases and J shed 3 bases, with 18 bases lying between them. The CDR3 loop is CASSSQLIGGDYGYTF. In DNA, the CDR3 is TGTGCCAGCAGTTCCCAACTAATTGGGGGCGACTATGGCTACACCTTC.

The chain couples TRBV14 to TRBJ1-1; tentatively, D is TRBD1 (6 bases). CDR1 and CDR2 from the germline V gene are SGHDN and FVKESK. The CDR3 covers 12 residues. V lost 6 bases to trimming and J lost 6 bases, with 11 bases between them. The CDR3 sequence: CASRQGGAEAFF. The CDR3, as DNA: TGTGCCAGCAGACAGGGTGGTGCTGAAGCTTTCTTT. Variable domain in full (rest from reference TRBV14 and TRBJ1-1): EAGVTQFPSHSVIEKGQTVTLRCDPISGHDNLYWYRRVMGKEIKFLLHFVKESKQDESGMPNNRFLAERTGGTYSTLKVQPAELEDSGVYFCASRQGGAEAFFGQGTRLTVV.

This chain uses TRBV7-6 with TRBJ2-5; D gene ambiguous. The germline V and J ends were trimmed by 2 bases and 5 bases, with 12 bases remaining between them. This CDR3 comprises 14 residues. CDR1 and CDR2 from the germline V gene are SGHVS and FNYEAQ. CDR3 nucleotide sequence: TGTGCCAGCAGCTTATGGCCAGAGGAGGAGACCCAGTACTTC. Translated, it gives CASSLWPEEETQYF.

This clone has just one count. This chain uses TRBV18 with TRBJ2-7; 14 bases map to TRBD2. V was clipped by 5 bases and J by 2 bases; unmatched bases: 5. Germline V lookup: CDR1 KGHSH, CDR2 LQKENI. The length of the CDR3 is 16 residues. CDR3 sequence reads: CASSGGLAGETYEQYF. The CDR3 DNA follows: TGTGCCAGCTCAGGGGGACTAGCGGGAGAGACCTACGAGCAGTACTTC. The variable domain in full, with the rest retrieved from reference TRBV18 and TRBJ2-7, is NAGVMQNPRHLVRRRGQEARLRCSPMKGHSHVYWYRQLPEEGLKFMVYLQKENIIDESGMPKERFSAEFPKEGPSILRIQQVVRGDSAAYFCASSGGLAGETYEQYFGPGTRLTVT.